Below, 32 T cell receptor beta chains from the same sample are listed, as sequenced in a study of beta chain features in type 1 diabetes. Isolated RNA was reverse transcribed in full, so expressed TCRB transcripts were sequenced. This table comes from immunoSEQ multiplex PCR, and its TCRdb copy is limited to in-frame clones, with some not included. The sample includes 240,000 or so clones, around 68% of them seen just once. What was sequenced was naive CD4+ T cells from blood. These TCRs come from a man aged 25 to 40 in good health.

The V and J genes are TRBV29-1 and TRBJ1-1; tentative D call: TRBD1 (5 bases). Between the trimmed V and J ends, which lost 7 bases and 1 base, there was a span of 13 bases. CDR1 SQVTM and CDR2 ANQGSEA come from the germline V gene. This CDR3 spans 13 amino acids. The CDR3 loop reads CSATGTANTEAFF. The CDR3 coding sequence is TGCAGCGCTACCGGGACGGCGAACACTGAAGCTTTCTTT. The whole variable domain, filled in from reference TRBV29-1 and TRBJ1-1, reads SAVISQKPSRDICQRGTSLTIQCQVDSQVTMMFWYRQQPGQSLTLIATANQGSEATYESGFVIDKFPISRPNLTFSTLTVSNMSPEDSSIYLCSATGTANTEAFFGQGTRLTVV.

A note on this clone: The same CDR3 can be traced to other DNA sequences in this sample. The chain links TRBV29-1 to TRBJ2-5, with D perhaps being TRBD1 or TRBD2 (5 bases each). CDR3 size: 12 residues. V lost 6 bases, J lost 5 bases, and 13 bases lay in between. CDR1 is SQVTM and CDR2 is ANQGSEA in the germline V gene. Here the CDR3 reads CSVARGAETQYF. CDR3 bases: TGCAGCGTAGCTAGGGGAGCGGAGACCCAGTACTTC.

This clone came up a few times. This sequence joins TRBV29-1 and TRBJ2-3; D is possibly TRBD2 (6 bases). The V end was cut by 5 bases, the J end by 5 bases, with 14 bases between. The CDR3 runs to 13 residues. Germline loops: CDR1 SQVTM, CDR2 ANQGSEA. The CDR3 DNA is TGCAGCGTTTCCAGCGGAGGGAGAGATACGCAGTATTTT. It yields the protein CSVSSGGRDTQYF.

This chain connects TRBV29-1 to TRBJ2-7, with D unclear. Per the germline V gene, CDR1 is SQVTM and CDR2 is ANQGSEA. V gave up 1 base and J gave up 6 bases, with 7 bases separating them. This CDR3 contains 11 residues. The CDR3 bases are TGCAGCGTTGAAGGCCCAGGCGAGCAGTACTTC. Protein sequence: CSVEGPGEQYF.

CDR3 amino acids: CASSQDGRGFQPQHF. The DNA of the CDR3 is TGTGCCAGCAGCCAAGACGGCCGTGGGTTTCAGCCCCAGCATTTT. The chain recombines TRBV4-2 with TRBJ1-5; D unclear. Per germline, CDR1 LGHNA and CDR2 YNFKEQ. The V and J ends lost 0 bases and 6 bases respectively, with 12 bases between them. CDR3 length: 15 amino acids.

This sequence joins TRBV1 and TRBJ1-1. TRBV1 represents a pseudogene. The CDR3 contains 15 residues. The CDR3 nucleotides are TGCACCAGCAGCCAAGAAGGTCGGGGGGACACTGAAGCTTTCTTT. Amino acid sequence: CTSSQEGRGDTEAFF.

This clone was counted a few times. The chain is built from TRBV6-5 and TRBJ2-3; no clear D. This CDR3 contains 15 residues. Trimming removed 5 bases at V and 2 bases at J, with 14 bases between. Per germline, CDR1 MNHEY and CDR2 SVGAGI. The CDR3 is CASSRAALHTDTQYF. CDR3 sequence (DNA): TGTGCCAGCAGTCGTGCGGCACTGCACACAGATACGCAGTATTTT.

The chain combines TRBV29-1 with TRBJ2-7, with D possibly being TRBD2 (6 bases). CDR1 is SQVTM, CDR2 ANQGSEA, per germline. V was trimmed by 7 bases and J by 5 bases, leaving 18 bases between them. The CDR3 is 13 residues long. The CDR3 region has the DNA TGCAGCGCCGCAACTAGCAGATTTGACGAGCAGTACTTC. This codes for CSAATSRFDEQYF.

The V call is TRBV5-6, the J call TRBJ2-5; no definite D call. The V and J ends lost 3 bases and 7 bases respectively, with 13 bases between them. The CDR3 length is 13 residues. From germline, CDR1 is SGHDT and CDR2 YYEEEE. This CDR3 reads CASSSGAVSTQYF. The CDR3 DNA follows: TGTGCCAGCAGCTCTGGAGCTGTTTCGACCCAGTACTTC.

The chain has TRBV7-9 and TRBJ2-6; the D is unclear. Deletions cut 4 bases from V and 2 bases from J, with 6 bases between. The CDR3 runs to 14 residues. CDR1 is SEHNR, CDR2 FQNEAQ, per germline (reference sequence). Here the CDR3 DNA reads TGTGCCAGCAGCTCGTTGGCTGGGGCCAACGTCCTGACTTTC. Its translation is CASSSLAGANVLTF.

CDR3 protein: CAWSAGENTIYF. The DNA of the CDR3 is TGTGCCTGGAGTGCGGGGGAAAACACCATATATTTT. This sequence joins TRBV30 and TRBJ1-3; D is perhaps TRBD1 (5 bases). V was trimmed by 1 base and J by 6 bases, leaving 7 bases between them. From germline, CDR1 is GTSNPN and CDR2 SVGIG (reference sequence). The CDR3 covers 12 residues.

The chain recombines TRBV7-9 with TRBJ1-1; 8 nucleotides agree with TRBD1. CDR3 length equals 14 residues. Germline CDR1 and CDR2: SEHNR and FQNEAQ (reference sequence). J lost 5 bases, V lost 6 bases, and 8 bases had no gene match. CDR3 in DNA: TGTGCCAGCAGTCGCGACAGGGGAAGAACTGAAGCTTTCTTT. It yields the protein CASSRDRGRTEAFF.

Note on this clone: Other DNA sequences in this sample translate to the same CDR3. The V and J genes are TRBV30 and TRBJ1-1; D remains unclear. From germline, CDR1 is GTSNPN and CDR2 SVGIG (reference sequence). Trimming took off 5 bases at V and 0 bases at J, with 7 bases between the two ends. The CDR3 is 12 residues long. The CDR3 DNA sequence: TGTGCCTGGGGGTACATGAACACTGAAGCTTTCTTT. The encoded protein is CAWGYMNTEAFF.

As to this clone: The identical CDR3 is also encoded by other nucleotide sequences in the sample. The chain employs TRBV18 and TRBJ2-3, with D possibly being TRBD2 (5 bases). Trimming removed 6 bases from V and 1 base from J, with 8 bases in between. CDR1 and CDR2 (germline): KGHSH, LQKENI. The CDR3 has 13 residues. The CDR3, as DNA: TGTGCCAGCTCTCCCGGGGGCACAGATACGCAGTATTTT. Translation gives CASSPGGTDTQYF.

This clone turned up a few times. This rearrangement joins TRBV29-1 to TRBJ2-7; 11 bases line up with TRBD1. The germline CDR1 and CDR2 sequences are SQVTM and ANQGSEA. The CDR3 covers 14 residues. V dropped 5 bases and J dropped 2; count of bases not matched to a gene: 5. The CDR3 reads CSVPGTGGTYEQYF. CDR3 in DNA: TGCAGCGTTCCCGGGACAGGGGGGACCTACGAGCAGTACTTC.

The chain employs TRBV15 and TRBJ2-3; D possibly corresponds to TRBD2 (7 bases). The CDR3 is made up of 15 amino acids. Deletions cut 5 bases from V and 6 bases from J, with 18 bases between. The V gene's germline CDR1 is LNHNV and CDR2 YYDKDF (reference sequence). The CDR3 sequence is CATSRQVLGGDTQYF. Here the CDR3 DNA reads TGTGCCACCAGCCGACAGGTTTTGGGAGGGGATACGCAGTATTTT.

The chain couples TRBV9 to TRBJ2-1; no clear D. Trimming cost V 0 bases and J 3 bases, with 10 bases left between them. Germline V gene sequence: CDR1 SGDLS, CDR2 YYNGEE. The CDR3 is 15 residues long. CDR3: CASSVGQRNYNEQFF. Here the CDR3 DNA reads TGTGCCAGCAGCGTAGGGCAGAGAAACTACAATGAGCAGTTCTTC.

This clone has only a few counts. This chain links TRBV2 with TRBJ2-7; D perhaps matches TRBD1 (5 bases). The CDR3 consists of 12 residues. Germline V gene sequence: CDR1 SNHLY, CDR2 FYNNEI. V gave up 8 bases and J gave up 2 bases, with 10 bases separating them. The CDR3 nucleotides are TGTGCCAGCGAACAGGTTCCCTACGAGCAGTACTTC. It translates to CASEQVPYEQYF.

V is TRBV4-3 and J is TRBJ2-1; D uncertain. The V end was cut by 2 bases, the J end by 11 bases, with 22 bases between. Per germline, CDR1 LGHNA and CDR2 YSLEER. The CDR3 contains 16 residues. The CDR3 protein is CASSQMGGSPPFKQFF. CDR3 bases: TGCGCCAGCAGCCAAATGGGCGGTAGCCCGCCCTTTAAGCAGTTCTTC.

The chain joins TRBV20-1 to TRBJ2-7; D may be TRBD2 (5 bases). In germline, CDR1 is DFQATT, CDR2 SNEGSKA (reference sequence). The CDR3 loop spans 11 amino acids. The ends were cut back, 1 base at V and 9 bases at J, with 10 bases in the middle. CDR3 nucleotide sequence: TGCAGTGCTAGAGCAGGAGGCGCGCAGTACTTC. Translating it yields CSARAGGAQYF.

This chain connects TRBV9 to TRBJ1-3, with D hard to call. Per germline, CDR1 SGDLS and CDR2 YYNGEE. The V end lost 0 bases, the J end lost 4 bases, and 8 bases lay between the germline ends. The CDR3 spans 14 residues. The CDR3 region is CASSVDPGGNTIYF. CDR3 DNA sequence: TGTGCCAGCAGCGTAGACCCTGGAGGAAACACCATATATTTT.

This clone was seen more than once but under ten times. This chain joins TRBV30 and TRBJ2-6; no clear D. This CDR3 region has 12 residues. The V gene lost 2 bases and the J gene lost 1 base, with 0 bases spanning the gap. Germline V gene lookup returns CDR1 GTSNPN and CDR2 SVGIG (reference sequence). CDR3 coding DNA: TGTGCCTGGAGTTCTGGGGCCAACGTCCTGACTTTC. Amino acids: CAWSSGANVLTF.

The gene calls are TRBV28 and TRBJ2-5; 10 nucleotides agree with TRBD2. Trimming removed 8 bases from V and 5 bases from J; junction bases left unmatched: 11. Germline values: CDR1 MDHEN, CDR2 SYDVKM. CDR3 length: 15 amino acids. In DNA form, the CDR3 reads TGTGCCAGCTTCCTCAGCGGGAGGGGTCGGGAGACCCAGTACTTC. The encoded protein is CASFLSGRGRETQYF.

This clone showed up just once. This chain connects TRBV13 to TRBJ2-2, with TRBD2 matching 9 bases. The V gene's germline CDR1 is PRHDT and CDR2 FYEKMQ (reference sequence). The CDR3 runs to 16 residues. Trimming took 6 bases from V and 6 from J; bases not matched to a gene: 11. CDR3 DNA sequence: TGTGCCAGCAGATCTCCGGGACTAGCATTACCCGGGGAGCTGTTTTTT. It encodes CASRSPGLALPGELFF.

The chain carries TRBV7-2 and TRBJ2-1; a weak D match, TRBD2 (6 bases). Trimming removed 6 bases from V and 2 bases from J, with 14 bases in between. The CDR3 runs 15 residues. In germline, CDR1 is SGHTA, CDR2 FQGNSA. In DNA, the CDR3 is TGTGCCAGCAGTTTGGGGATAGCGGCCTACAATGAGCAGTTCTTC. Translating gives CASSLGIAAYNEQFF.

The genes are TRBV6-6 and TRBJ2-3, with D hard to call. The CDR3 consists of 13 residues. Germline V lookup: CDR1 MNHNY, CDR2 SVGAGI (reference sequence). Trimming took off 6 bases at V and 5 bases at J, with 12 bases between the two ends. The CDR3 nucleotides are TGTGCCAGCAGGCCCATACCAGGAGATACGCAGTATTTT. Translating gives CASRPIPGDTQYF.

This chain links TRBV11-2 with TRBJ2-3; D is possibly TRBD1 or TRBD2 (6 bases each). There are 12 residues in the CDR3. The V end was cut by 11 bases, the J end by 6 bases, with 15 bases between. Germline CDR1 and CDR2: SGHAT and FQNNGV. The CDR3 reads CAGGQKSDTQYF. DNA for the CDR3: TGTGCCGGGGGGCAGAAGTCGGATACGCAGTATTTT.

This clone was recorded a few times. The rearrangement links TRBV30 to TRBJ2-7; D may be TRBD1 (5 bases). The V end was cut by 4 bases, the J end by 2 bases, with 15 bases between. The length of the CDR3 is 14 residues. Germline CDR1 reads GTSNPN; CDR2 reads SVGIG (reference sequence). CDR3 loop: CAWTTTVGPYEQYF. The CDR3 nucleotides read TGTGCCTGGACCACGACAGTTGGTCCCTACGAGCAGTACTTC.

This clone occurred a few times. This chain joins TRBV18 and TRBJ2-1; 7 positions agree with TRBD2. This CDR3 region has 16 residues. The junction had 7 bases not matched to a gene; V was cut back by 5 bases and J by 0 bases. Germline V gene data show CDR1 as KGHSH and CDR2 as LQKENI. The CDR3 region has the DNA TGTGCCAGCTCAACCCTAGCGGAGCGCTCCTACAATGAGCAGTTCTTC. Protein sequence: CASSTLAERSYNEQFF.

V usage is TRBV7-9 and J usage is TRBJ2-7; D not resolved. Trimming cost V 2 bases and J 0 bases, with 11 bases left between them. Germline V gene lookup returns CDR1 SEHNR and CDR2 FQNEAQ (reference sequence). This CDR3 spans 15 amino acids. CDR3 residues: CASSLRAVSSYEQYF. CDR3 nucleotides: TGTGCCAGCAGCTTAAGGGCGGTAAGCTCCTACGAGCAGTACTTC.

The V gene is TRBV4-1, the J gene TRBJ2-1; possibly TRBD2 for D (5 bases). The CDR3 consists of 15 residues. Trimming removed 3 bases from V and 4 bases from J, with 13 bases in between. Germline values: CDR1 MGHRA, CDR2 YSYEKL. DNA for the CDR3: TGCGCCAGCAGCCAGGCTAGCTGGGGATACAATGAGCAGTTCTTC. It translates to CASSQASWGYNEQFF.

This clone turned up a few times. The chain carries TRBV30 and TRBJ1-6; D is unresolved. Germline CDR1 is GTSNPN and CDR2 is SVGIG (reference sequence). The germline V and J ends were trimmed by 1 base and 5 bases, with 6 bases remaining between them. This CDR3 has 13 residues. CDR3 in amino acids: CAWSDGNNSPLHF. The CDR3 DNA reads TGTGCCTGGAGTGATGGAAATAATTCACCCCTCCACTTT.